Below are 30 T cell receptor beta chains sequenced from a single sample in a study of early T cells in non-severe SARS-CoV-2 infection. From the 5' RACE reads, TCRdb called clonotypes with MiXCR, one entry per CDR3 protein. The data show 97,000 or so distinct CDR3 sequences, approximately 10% seen once. The sequences come from whole blood, collected at baseline. These receptors were taken from an adult who was a healthcare worker with PCR-confirmed SARS-CoV-2 infection or an uninfected control (not recorded which).

This clonotype appeared a few times. The chain joins TRBV7-9 to TRBJ2-1; 8 nucleotides align to TRBD1. V was pared by 5 bases and J by 5 bases, with 8 bases of the junction left unmatched. This CDR3 is built from 15 residues. Germline assignment: CDR1 SEHNR and CDR2 FQNEAQ (reference sequence). CDR3 DNA: TGTGCCAGCAGCCGGGACAGGCGGATTGACAATGAGCAGTTCTTC. It specifies CASSRDRRIDNEQFF.

This clonotype has a count of ten or more. The rearrangement uses TRBV7-9 and TRBJ1-2; 9 nucleotides match TRBD1. The V gene's germline CDR1 is SEHNR and CDR2 FQNEAQ (reference sequence). V dropped 5 bases and J dropped 4; count of bases not matched to a gene: 8. The CDR3 extends over 15 amino acids. CDR3 loop: CASSQPGQGSYGYTF. CDR3 nucleotide sequence: TGTGCCAGCAGCCAACCGGGACAGGGTAGCTATGGCTACACCTTC.

In this sample, this clonotype turned up a few times. The chain is built from TRBV7-6 and TRBJ2-1; 11 bases line up with TRBD2. V shed 1 base, J shed 8 bases, and the junction held 4 bases outside the gene matches. The CDR3 runs 15 residues. CDR1 is SGHVS, CDR2 FNYEAQ, per germline. CDR3 DNA: TGTGCCAGCAGCTTAGGTAGCGGGAGGGCGGATGAGCAGTTCTTC. It yields the protein CASSLGSGRADEQFF.

This clonotype was counted many times. The V and J genes are TRBV14 and TRBJ1-2, with a tentative D call TRBD1 (6 bases). Per the germline V gene, CDR1 is SGHDN and CDR2 is FVKESK. V gave up 1 base and J gave up 0 bases, with 9 bases separating them. CDR3 length: 15 residues. CDR3 DNA: TGTGCCAGCAGCCAAGGGACAGAATCTAACTATGGCTACACCTTC. It is translated as CASSQGTESNYGYTF.

The chain is built from TRBV20-1 and TRBJ2-1; D unresolved. The V end lost 5 bases, the J end lost 12 bases, and 14 bases lay between the germline ends. Looked up from germline, CDR1 is DFQATT and CDR2 is SNEGSKA (reference sequence). The CDR3 runs to 11 residues. The CDR3 loop reads CSAPSPDRQFF. In DNA, the CDR3 is TGCAGTGCTCCCTCCCCGGATAGGCAGTTCTTC.

This clonotype occurred many times. V and J are TRBV3-1 and TRBJ2-3, with 7 positions matching TRBD2. This CDR3 region has 13 residues. Germline CDR1 LGHDT, CDR2 YNNKEL (reference sequence). After removal of 1 base from V and 10 bases from J, the junction contained 5 bases not matched to a gene. The CDR3 coding sequence is TGTGCCAGCAGCCAAGGCAGCGGGGAGCCGCAGTATTTT. This sequence encodes CASSQGSGEPQYF.

This clonotype has just a few counts. This chain uses TRBV12-3 or TRBV12-4 with TRBJ2-2; D is uncertain. The V and J ends lost 1 base and 0 bases respectively, with 9 bases between them. The CDR3 is made up of 16 amino acids. This CDR3 is CASSLVQLPNTGELFF. CDR3 sequence (DNA): TGTGCCAGCAGTTTAGTCCAACTACCGAACACCGGGGAGCTGTTTTTT.

This clonotype came up many times. The chain joins TRBV7-9 to TRBJ1-6; TRBD1 might be the D (5 bases). Germline V lookup: CDR1 SEHNR, CDR2 FQNEAQ (reference sequence). V lost 4 bases to trimming and J lost 11 bases, with 24 bases between them. The CDR3 covers 17 residues. The CDR3 bases are TGTGCCAGCAGCTCCCTCAGGGAAGTGGGCCTCCTAACACCCCTCCACTTT. Translating it yields CASSSLREVGLLTPLHF.

Ten or more counts support this clonotype. The chain joins TRBV9 to TRBJ2-2; tentatively, D is TRBD1 (6 bases). V lost 1 base and J lost 6, with 19 bases in between. Germline V gives CDR1 SGDLS, CDR2 YYNGEE. The CDR3 sequence is 17 residues long. DNA for the CDR3: TGTGCCAGCAGCGTAAGCCCCTCGGGACAACGACCCGGGGAGCTGTTTTTT. Translating it yields CASSVSPSGQRPGELFF.

The rearrangement joins TRBV4-3 to TRBJ1-1; D is ambiguous. The CDR3 extends over 15 amino acids. The V gene lost 0 bases and the J gene lost 1 base, with 9 bases spanning the gap. CDR1 is LGHNA, CDR2 YSLEER, per germline. The CDR3 coding sequence is TGCGCCAGCAGCCAAGAAGTTGCGGGGAACACTGAAGCTTTCTTT. It translates to CASSQEVAGNTEAFF.

The V call is TRBV20-1, the J call TRBJ2-3; 13 bases map to TRBD2. V lost 5 bases, J lost 3 bases, and 17 bases stayed unmatched. Per germline, CDR1 DFQATT and CDR2 SNEGSKA (reference sequence). The CDR3 consists of 19 residues. CDR3 bases: TGCAGTGCTGTACCTACTAGCGGGAGGGCCAAAATAGGGACAGATACGCAGTATTTT. As protein: CSAVPTSGRAKIGTDTQYF.

Many counts were recorded for this clonotype. This chain uses TRBV7-9 with TRBJ2-3; TRBD1 matches at 9 bases. This CDR3 has 15 residues. With 5 bases clipped from V and 2 bases from J, the junction kept 5 bases outside the gene matches. The germline gives CDR1 SEHNR, CDR2 FQNEAQ (reference sequence). CDR3 loop: CASSQTGGDTDTQYF. CDR3 nucleotide sequence: TGTGCCAGCAGCCAGACAGGGGGTGACACAGATACGCAGTATTTT.

This clonotype was seen a few times. The chain has TRBV10-3 and TRBJ2-5, with a weak D call TRBD2 (5 bases). Germline values: CDR1 ENHRY, CDR2 SYGVKD. CDR3 length: 12 amino acids. Trimming shortened V by 6 bases and J by 9 bases, and 14 bases separated the two germline ends. The CDR3 nucleotides read TGTGCCATCAGCCTTGACCCCGGGGCCCAGTACTTC. Translation: CAISLDPGAQYF.

In its sample, this clonotype was seen many times. Here the CDR3 reads CASSQDLHQPQHF. Here the CDR3 DNA reads TGCGCCAGCAGCCAAGATCTTCATCAGCCCCAGCATTTT. The chain is built from TRBV4-3 and TRBJ1-5; D not certain. Trimming pared 0 bases from V and 5 bases from J, leaving 5 bases between. The CDR3 runs to 13 residues. Germline-derived CDR1 and CDR2 are LGHNA and YSLEER.

This clonotype showed up just a few times. The chain recombines TRBV27 with TRBJ1-1; tentatively, D is TRBD1 (5 bases). Trimming cost V 5 bases and J 9 bases, with 16 bases left between them. The CDR3 is 13 residues long. Germline V gene sequence: CDR1 MNHEY, CDR2 SMNVEV (reference sequence). The CDR3 loop is CASSPPAGVKAFF. CDR3 nucleotide sequence: TGTGCCAGCAGTCCCCCGGCGGGGGTGAAAGCTTTCTTT.

This clonotype was picked up a small number of times. The chain has TRBV29-1 and TRBJ2-7; D is unresolved. Germline CDR1 is SQVTM and CDR2 is ANQGSEA. This CDR3 comprises 12 residues. V was cut by 4 bases and J by 4 bases, with 11 bases left in between. The CDR3 coding sequence is TGCAGCGTTGTCTCGTGGCAGTACGAGCAGTACTTC. Its translation: CSVVSWQYEQYF.

This clonotype was picked up many times. The chain employs TRBV19 and TRBJ2-7; D tentatively reads TRBD1 or TRBD2 (5 bases each). The CDR3 has 14 amino acids. The germline CDR1 and CDR2 sequences are LNHDA and SQIVND (reference sequence). Trimming pared 6 bases from V and 2 bases from J, leaving 14 bases between. CDR3 protein: CASRVRDGPYEQYF. The DNA of the CDR3 is TGTGCCAGTAGGGTACGGGACGGACCCTACGAGCAGTACTTC.

The chain has TRBV20-1 and TRBJ1-2, with D perhaps TRBD1 (6 bases). Germline V CDR1 and CDR2: DFQATT, SNEGSKA (reference sequence). The CDR3 contains 13 residues. The ends were cut back, 2 bases at V and 4 bases at J, with 11 bases in the middle. CDR3 DNA: TGCAGTGCTAGAAAGGGGGACGCCTATGGCTACACCTTC. Protein sequence: CSARKGDAYGYTF.

The sample holds many counts of this clonotype. The chain carries TRBV6-2 or TRBV6-3 and TRBJ2-1, with a possible D match to TRBD1 (5 bases). Between the trimmed V and J ends, which lost 7 bases and 4 bases, there was a span of 14 bases. CDR3 size: 14 residues. The germline V gene has CDR1 MNHEY and CDR2 SVGEGT. The CDR3 reads CASTSGQRYNEQFF. CDR3 nucleotide sequence: TGTGCCAGCACCTCAGGGCAGCGTTACAATGAGCAGTTCTTC.

This clonotype was picked up many times. The CDR3 sequence: CASSSTLGELFF. The CDR3 DNA reads as TGTGCCAGCAGCTCAACCTTAGGGGAGCTGTTTTTT. The V call is TRBV7-3, the J call TRBJ2-2, with D unclear. The germline V gene encodes CDR1 SGHTA and CDR2 FQGTGA. CDR3 size: 12 residues. V was pared by 4 bases and J by 8 bases, with 8 bases between.

The rearrangement links TRBV5-1 to TRBJ2-1, with TRBD2 matching over 7 bases. The CDR3 sequence is 15 residues long. With 5 bases clipped from V and 7 bases from J, the junction kept 12 bases outside the gene matches. CDR1 and CDR2 (germline): SGHRS, YFSETQ. The CDR3 coding sequence is TGCGCCAGCAGTTCTCTAGCGGTTGGGAGGAATGAGCAGTTCTTC. Translating gives CASSSLAVGRNEQFF. Together with reference TRBV5-1 and TRBJ2-1, the CDR3 gives the full variable domain: KAGVTQTPRYLIKTRGQQVTLSCSPISGHRSVSWYQQTPGQGLQFLFEYFSETQRNKGNFPGRFSGRQFSNSRSEMNVSTLELGDSALYLCASSSLAVGRNEQFFGPGTRLTVL.

This clonotype was seen repeatedly, ten times or more. This chain uses TRBV30 with TRBJ2-2, with TRBD2 matching over 7 bases. Germline-derived CDR1 and CDR2 are GTSNPN and SVGIG (reference sequence). The CDR3 has 13 amino acids. The trim removed 2 bases at V and 6 bases at J, leaving 3 bases unmatched. This chain's CDR3 is CAWSRTRSGELFF. CDR3 nucleotides: TGTGCCTGGAGTCGGACTAGATCCGGGGAGCTGTTTTTT. The full variable domain, completed using reference TRBV30 and TRBJ2-2, is SQTIHQWPATLVQPVGSPLSLECTVEGTSNPNLYWYRQAAGRGLQLLFYSVGIGQISSEVPQNLSASRPQDRQFILSSKKLLLSDSGFYLCAWSRTRSGELFFGEGSRLTVL.

In its sample, this clonotype was seen many times. The genes are TRBV5-1 and TRBJ2-7; perhaps TRBD2 as D (7 bases). Germline CDR1 reads SGHRS; CDR2 reads YFSETQ. There are 14 residues in the CDR3. V lost 1 base to trimming and J lost 1 base, with 9 bases between them. CDR3 bases: TGCGCCAGCAGCTTGAAGGGGGGGTCCTACGAGCAGTACTTC. This gives the protein CASSLKGGSYEQYF.

Only a few counts were recorded for this clonotype. J is TRBJ2-1 and V is TRBV2; TRBD2 agrees at 11 bases. V lost 9 bases, J lost 6 bases, and 10 bases stayed unmatched. CDR3 length: 15 residues. Looked up from germline, CDR1 is SNHLY and CDR2 is FYNNEI. CDR3 DNA sequence: TGTGCCAGTACTCTAGCGGGAGGAGGGGTCAATGAGCAGTTCTTC. Residues: CASTLAGGGVNEQFF.

The rearrangement uses TRBV5-6 and TRBJ1-5; 9 positions match TRBD1. V shed 2 bases and J 4 bases; nucleotides not matched to a gene: 4. The CDR3 extends over 15 amino acids. In germline, CDR1 is SGHDT, CDR2 YYEEEE. CDR3 amino acids: CASSFATGGNQPQHF. The CDR3 nucleotides read TGTGCCAGCAGCTTTGCGACAGGGGGTAATCAGCCCCAGCATTTT.

In this sample, this clonotype turned up many times. The gene calls are TRBV11-2 and TRBJ2-1, with 9 bases that match TRBD2. Germline CDR1 reads SGHAT; CDR2 reads FQNNGV. CDR3 size: 14 residues. The V segment lost 4 bases and the J segment 9 bases; nucleotides outside the gene matches: 7. As DNA, the CDR3 is TGTGCCAGCAGCTCCGGACTAGCGAAAAGTGAGCAGTTCTTC. Amino acids: CASSSGLAKSEQFF. The full variable domain, its missing parts supplied by reference TRBV11-2 and TRBJ2-1, is EAGVAQSPRYKIIEKRQSVAFWCNPISGHATLYWYQQILGQGPKLLIQFQNNGVVDDSQLPKDRFSAERLKGVDSTLKIQPAKLEDSAVYLCASSSGLAKSEQFFGPGTRLTVL.

This clonotype showed up just a few times. The chain has TRBV19 and TRBJ2-1; 14 bases align to TRBD2. Germline CDR1 reads LNHDA; CDR2 reads SQIVND (reference sequence). V was clipped by 10 bases and J by 0 bases; unmatched bases: 2. The CDR3 is made up of 15 amino acids. CDR3 sequence: CAIGTSGSSYNEQFF. The CDR3, as DNA: TGTGCCATTGGGACTAGCGGGAGCTCCTACAATGAGCAGTTCTTC.

The genes are TRBV27 and TRBJ2-3; 12 nucleotides match TRBD1. Germline V CDR1 and CDR2: MNHEY, SMNVEV (reference sequence). The CDR3 spans 16 residues. The ends lost 7 bases at V and 1 base at J; junction bases unmatched: 6. The CDR3 here is CASMGQGAWGTDTQYF. In DNA form, the CDR3 reads TGTGCCAGCATGGGACAGGGGGCGTGGGGCACAGATACGCAGTATTTT.

The chain has TRBV10-1 and TRBJ2-1; D is ambiguous. The CDR3 has 13 residues. Germline CDR1 is WNHNN and CDR2 is SYGVQD (reference sequence). Trimming removed 3 bases from V and 8 bases from J, with 11 bases in between. The CDR3 sequence is CASSETPLYEQFF. The CDR3 coding sequence is TGCGCCAGCAGTGAAACCCCCCTATATGAGCAGTTCTTC.

The gene calls are TRBV7-9 and TRBJ1-1, with TRBD1 as a possible D gene (5 bases). The CDR3 length is 12 residues. In germline, CDR1 is SEHNR, CDR2 FQNEAQ (reference sequence). Trimming pared 11 bases from V and 2 bases from J, leaving 12 bases between. Here the CDR3 DNA reads TGTGCCGTGACAAGGGGAAACACTGAAGCTTTCTTT. It specifies CAVTRGNTEAFF.